This T cell receptor beta chain was documented in a study of beta chain features in type 1 diabetes. Study information: Cell yields, gender and age were comparable in patients and healthy donors. Examination covered around 110 million sorted cells spanning all samples. Study conclusions and caveats: Patients with type 1 diabetes carried fewer insertions and had more deletions at their VDJ junctions.

CD45RO/CCR7/CD25/CD127/CD95/CD27 staining was used to isolate CD4+ naive, central memory, regulatory and stem cell-like memory cells by sorting. As concerns this clone: Antigen: not known.

The study reverse transcribed the entire isolated RNA, so it sequenced expressed TCRB transcripts. The assay was immunoSEQ multiplex PCR, and TCRdb's table has in-frame clones only and misses some. The table has about 900,000 clones, 17% seen once. CDR3 length: 16 amino acids. Trimming removed 4 bases at V and 4 bases at J, with 14 bases between. CDR1 and CDR2 from the germline V gene are ENHRY and SYGVKD. This receptor was identified in a woman aged 18-29 years in good health. The chain joins TRBV10-3 to TRBJ2-6; D is possibly TRBD1 (6 bases). Sequencing input: naive CD4+ T cells from blood. The CDR3 coding sequence is TGTGCCATCAGTGCAATAGTGGGGGCGGGGGCCAACGTCCTGACTTTC. This codes for CAISAIVGAGANVLTF.